The 8 T cell receptor beta chains given below trace back to one sample, sequenced in a study of blood T cell repertoires in COVID-19. Here immunoSEQ multiplex PCR was the method, and the copy in TCRdb shows in-frame clones only, minus some. The sample has hundreds of thousands of clones; 87% are singletons. Input material: PBMCs or T cells enriched from blood (not recorded which). Source of these receptors: a woman younger than 30 who had recovered from COVID-19.

The chain has TRBV7-2 and TRBJ2-7, with 9 bases lining up with TRBD1. The V segment lost 5 bases and the J segment 2 bases; nucleotides outside the gene matches: 4. The CDR3 loop spans 14 amino acids. Germline lookup yields CDR1 SGHTA and CDR2 FQGNSA. The CDR3 DNA is TGTGCCAGCAGCCCGCGACAGGGGGCCTACGAGCAGTACTTC. Translating it yields CASSPRQGAYEQYF.

The chain combines TRBV11-2 with TRBJ2-1, with D tentatively TRBD2 (5 bases). This CDR3 has 15 residues. Trimming took 1 base from V and 5 from J, leaving 12 bases between them. Germline V gene lookup returns CDR1 SGHAT and CDR2 FQNNGV. CDR3 protein: CASSLGLLDDNEQFF. The CDR3 DNA sequence: TGTGCCAGCAGCTTAGGCCTACTAGACGACAATGAGCAGTTCTTC.

The rearrangement uses TRBV7-4 and TRBJ1-1; TRBD1 agrees at 9 bases. The germline CDR1 and CDR2 sequences are SGHVT and SQSDAQ. The length of the CDR3 is 19 residues. V dropped 5 bases and J dropped 3; count of bases not matched to a gene: 19. The CDR3 is CASSPLIRDRVSRDTEAFF. Here the CDR3 DNA reads TGTGCCAGCAGCCCCTTGATCCGGGACAGGGTAAGTCGGGACACTGAAGCTTTCTTT.

The rearrangement uses TRBV19 and TRBJ1-6, with D hard to call. V shed 3 bases and J shed 3 bases, with 6 bases lying between them. CDR1 is LNHDA and CDR2 is SQIVND in the germline V gene (reference sequence). The CDR3 is 14 amino acids. CDR3 sequence (DNA): TGTGCCAGTAGTATGGCCAGCTATAATTCACCCCTCCACTTT. Encoded protein: CASSMASYNSPLHF.

The rearrangement joins TRBV25-1 to TRBJ1-2; D not resolved. Germline values: CDR1 MGHDK, CDR2 SYGVNS. V lost 7 bases to trimming and J lost 0 bases, with 9 bases between them. CDR3 size: 13 residues. CDR3 region: CASTRASNYGYTF. In nucleotides, the CDR3 is TGTGCCAGCACGCGGGCTTCTAACTATGGCTACACCTTC.

V is TRBV12-3 or TRBV12-4 and J is TRBJ2-7; D is undetermined. The CDR3 sequence is 12 residues long. The V end lost 8 bases, the J end lost 4 bases, and 12 bases lay between the germline ends. CDR3 amino acids: CASGLGGYEQYF. CDR3 bases: TGTGCCAGCGGGTTAGGCGGATACGAGCAGTACTTC.

J is TRBJ1-2 and V is TRBV9, with 7 bases that match TRBD1. Germline loops: CDR1 SGDLS, CDR2 YYNGEE. Losses at the gene ends were 4 bases for V and 13 bases for J; bases not matched to a gene: 13. CDR3 size: 13 residues. CDR3: CASSPSYTGVATF. CDR3 in DNA: TGTGCCAGCAGCCCGAGTTACACAGGGGTTGCCACCTTC.

The chain employs TRBV19 and TRBJ1-5; D remains unclear. Germline V gene lookup returns CDR1 LNHDA and CDR2 SQIVND (reference sequence). This CDR3 has 17 amino acids. Trimming removed 1 base at V and 1 base at J, with 14 bases between. The CDR3 loop reads CASSIGGGSRSNQPQHF. The CDR3 DNA reads TGTGCCAGTAGTATAGGAGGAGGGTCCAGAAGCAATCAGCCCCAGCATTTT.